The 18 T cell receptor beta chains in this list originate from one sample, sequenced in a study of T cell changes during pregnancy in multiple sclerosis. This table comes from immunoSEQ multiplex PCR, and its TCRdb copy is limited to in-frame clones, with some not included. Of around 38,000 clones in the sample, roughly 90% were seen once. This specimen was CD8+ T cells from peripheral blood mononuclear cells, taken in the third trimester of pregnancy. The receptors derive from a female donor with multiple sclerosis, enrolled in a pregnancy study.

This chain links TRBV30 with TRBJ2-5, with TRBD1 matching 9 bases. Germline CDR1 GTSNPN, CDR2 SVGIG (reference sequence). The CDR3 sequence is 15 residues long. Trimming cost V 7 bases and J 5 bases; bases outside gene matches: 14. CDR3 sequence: CASGITGGVMETQYF. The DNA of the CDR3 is TGTGCCTCTGGAATAACAGGGGGCGTGATGGAGACCCAGTACTTC.

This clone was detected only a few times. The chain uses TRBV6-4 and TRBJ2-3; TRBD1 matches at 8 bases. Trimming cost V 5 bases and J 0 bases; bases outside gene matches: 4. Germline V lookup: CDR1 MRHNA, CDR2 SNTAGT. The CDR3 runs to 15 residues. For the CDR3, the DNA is TGTGCCAGCAGTCTCACAGGGGGGAGCACAGATACGCAGTATTTT. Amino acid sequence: CASSLTGGSTDTQYF.

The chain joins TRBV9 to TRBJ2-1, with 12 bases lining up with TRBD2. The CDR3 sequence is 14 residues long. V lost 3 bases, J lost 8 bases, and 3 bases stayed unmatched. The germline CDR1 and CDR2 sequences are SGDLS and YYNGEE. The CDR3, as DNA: TGTGCCAGCAGCGACGGACTAGCGGGATATGAGCAGTTCTTC. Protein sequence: CASSDGLAGYEQFF. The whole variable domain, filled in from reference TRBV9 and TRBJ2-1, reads DSGVTQTPKHLITATGQRVTLRCSPRSGDLSVYWYQQSLDQGLQFLIQYYNGEERAKGNILERFSAQQFPDLHSELNLSSLELGDSALYFCASSDGLAGYEQFFGPGTRLTVL.

This CDR3 reads CASSQEGPAGGSDTQYF. The DNA for the CDR3 is TGTGCCAGCAGCCAAGAGGGTCCAGCGGGAGGATCAGATACGCAGTATTTT. The chain has TRBV4-2 and TRBJ2-3; 9 positions match TRBD2. This CDR3 has 17 residues. Germline assignment: CDR1 LGHNA and CDR2 YNFKEQ. After removal of 0 bases from V and 4 bases from J, the junction contained 8 bases not matched to a gene.

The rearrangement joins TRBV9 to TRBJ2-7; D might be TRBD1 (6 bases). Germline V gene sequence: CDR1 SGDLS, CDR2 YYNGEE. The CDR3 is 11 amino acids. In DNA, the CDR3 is TGTGACCCAGTAGGGGGTGACGAGCAGTACTTC. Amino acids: CDPVGGDEQYF.

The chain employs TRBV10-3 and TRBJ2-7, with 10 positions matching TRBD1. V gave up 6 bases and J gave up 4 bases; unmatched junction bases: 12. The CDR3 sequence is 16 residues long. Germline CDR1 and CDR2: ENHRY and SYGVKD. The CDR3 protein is CAISPHRDRGRYEQYF. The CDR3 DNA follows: TGTGCCATCAGCCCCCACCGAGACAGGGGGCGTTACGAGCAGTACTTC.

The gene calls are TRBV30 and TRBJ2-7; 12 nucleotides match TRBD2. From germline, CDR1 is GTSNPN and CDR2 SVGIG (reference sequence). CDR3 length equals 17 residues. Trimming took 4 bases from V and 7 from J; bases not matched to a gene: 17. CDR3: CAWTLPGLAGRDLEQYF. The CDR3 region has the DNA TGTGCCTGGACCCTACCCGGACTAGCGGGAAGGGATTTGGAGCAGTACTTC.

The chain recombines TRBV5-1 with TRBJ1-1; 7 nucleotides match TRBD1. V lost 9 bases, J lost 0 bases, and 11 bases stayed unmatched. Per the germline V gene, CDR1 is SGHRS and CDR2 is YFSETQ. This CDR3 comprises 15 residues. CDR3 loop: CATEDRAKVNTEAFF. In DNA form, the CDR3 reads TGCGCCACCGAAGACAGGGCGAAGGTGAACACTGAAGCTTTCTTT.

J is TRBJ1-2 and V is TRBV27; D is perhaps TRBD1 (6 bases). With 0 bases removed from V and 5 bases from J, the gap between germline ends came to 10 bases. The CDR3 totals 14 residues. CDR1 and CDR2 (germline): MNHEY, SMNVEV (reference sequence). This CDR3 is CASSLSFRGYGYTF. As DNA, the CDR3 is TGTGCCAGCAGTTTATCTTTCAGGGGATATGGCTACACCTTC.

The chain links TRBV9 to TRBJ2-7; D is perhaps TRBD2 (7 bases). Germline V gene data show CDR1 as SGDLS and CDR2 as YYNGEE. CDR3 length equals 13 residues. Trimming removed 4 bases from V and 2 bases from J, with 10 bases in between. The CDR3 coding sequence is TGTGCCAGCAGCCCGGGGGGCCCCTACGAGCAGTACTTC. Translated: CASSPGGPYEQYF. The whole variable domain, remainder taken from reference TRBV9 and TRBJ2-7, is DSGVTQTPKHLITATGQRVTLRCSPRSGDLSVYWYQQSLDQGLQFLIQYYNGEERAKGNILERFSAQQFPDLHSELNLSSLELGDSALYFCASSPGGPYEQYFGPGTRLTVT.

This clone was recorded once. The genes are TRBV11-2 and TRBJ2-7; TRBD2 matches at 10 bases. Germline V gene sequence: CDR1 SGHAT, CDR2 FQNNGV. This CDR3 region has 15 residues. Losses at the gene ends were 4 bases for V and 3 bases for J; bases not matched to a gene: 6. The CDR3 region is CASSYLAGDIYEQYF. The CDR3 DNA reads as TGTGCCAGCAGCTACCTAGCGGGAGATATCTACGAGCAGTACTTC.

The CDR3 loop is CASSRTGPNEKLFF. DNA for the CDR3: TGTGCCAGCAGCCGCACAGGGCCTAATGAAAAACTGTTTTTT. The J gene is TRBJ1-4, the V gene TRBV28; weak D call: TRBD1 (6 bases). This CDR3 contains 14 residues. Germline lookup yields CDR1 MDHEN and CDR2 SYDVKM. V lost 6 bases, J lost 3 bases, and 11 bases lay in between.

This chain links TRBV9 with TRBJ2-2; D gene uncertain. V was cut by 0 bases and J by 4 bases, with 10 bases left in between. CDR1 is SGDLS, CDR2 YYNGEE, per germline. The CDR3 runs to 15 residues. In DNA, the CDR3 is TGTGCCAGCAGCGTAGAGGCAGGCCCCACCGGGGAGCTGTTTTTT. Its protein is CASSVEAGPTGELFF. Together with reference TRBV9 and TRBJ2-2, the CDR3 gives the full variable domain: DSGVTQTPKHLITATGQRVTLRCSPRSGDLSVYWYQQSLDQGLQFLIQYYNGEERAKGNILERFSAQQFPDLHSELNLSSLELGDSALYFCASSVEAGPTGELFFGEGSRLTVL.

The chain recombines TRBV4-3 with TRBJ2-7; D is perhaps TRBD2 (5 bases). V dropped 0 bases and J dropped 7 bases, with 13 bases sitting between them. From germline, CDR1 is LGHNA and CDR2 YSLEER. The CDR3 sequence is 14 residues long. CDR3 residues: CASSQDRGVSEQYF. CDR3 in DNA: TGCGCCAGCAGCCAAGATCGGGGAGTATCGGAGCAGTACTTC.

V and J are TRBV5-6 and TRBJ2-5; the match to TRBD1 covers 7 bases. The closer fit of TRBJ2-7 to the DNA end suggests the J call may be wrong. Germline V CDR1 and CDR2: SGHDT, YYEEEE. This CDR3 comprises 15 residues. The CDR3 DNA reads TGTGCCAGCAGCTTGGTCTGGGACAGCTCCTACGAGCAGTACTTC. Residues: CASSLVWDSSYEQYF.

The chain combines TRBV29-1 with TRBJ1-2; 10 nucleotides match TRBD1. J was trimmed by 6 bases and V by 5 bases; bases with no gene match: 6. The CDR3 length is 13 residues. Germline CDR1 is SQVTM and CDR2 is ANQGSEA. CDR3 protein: CSVLRQGANGYTF. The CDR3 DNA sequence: TGCAGCGTTCTCCGACAGGGGGCGAATGGCTACACCTTC.

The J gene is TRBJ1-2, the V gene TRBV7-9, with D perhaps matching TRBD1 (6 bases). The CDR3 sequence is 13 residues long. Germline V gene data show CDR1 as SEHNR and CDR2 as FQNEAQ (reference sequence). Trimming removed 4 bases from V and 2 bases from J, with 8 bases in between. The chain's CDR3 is CASSSQGNYGYTF. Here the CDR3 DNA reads TGTGCCAGCAGCTCCCAGGGGAACTATGGCTACACCTTC.

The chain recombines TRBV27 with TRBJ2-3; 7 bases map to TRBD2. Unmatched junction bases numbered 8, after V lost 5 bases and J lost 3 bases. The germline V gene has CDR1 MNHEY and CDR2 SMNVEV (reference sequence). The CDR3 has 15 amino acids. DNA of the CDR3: TGTGCCAGCAGTACCCCCTGGGGGGGTACAGATACGCAGTATTTT. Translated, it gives CASSTPWGGTDTQYF.